Sequencing of this T cell receptor (beta chain) was carried out in a study of blood T cell repertoires in COVID-19. From germline, CDR1 is MDHEN and CDR2 SYDVKM. The CDR3 sequence is 12 residues long. The data were produced by immunoSEQ multiplex PCR, yet TCRdb's version contains in-frame clones alone and is incomplete. The table includes tens of thousands of clones, approximately 86% detected once. In this sample, this clone turned up once. The receptor was derived from a man aged 55-75 years with acute or convalescent COVID-19. The V and J genes are TRBV28 and TRBJ2-7, with 9 bases fitting TRBD1. Specimen: peripheral blood. CDR3: CAGGTGKYEQYF. The CDR3 DNA reads as TGTGCTGGGGGGACAGGGAAATACGAGCAGTACTTC.